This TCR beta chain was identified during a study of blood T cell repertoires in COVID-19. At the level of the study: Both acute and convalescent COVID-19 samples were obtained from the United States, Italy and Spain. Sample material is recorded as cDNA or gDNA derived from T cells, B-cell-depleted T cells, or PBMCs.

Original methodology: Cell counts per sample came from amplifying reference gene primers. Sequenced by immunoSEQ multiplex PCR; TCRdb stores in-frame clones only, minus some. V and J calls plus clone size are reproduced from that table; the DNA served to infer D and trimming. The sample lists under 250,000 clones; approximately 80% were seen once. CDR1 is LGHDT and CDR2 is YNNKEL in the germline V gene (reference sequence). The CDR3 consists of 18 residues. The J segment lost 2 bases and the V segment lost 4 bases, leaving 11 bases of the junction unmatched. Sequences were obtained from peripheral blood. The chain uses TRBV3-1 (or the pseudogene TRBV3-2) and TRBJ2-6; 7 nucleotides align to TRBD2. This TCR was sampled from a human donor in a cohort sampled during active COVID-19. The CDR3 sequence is CASSPGGEGLPGANVLTF. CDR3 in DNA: TGTGCCAGCAGCCCGGGGGGAGAGGGGCTCCCTGGGGCCAACGTCCTGACTTTC.